The 16 T cell receptor beta chains below all came from one sample that was sequenced in a study of identifying expanded T cells in peripheral blood. Assay: immunoSEQ multiplex PCR; the TCRdb copy retains only in-frame clones and omits some. Among some 54,000 clones listed, around 82% were seen once. Sequences were obtained from blood. These receptors all come from a person aged 18-69 years in good health.

This rearrangement joins TRBV11-3 to TRBJ1-4; 7 bases align to TRBD1. Germline-derived CDR1 and CDR2 are SGHNT and YENEEA. The length of the CDR3 is 15 residues. Germline trimming cut 6 bases from V and 6 bases from J; bases unmatched to any gene: 10. The CDR3 nucleotides are TGTGCCAGCAGTTCTCGACAGGGACCCTATGAAAAACTGTTTTTT. Amino acid sequence: CASSSRQGPYEKLFF.

With regard to this clone: Compared with germline, one end of the junction differs, possibly owing to a read error. The chain has TRBV5-4 and TRBJ2-1; 11 bases align to TRBD2. Per the germline V gene, CDR1 is SGHNT and CDR2 is YYREEE (reference sequence). There are 15 residues in the CDR3. CDR3 region: CASSPPGTSGNGQFF. The CDR3 nucleotides are TGTGCCAGCAGCCCTCCCGGGACTAGCGGCAATGGGCAGTTCTTC.

Concerning this clone: The junction departs from germline at one end; a sequencing error may be responsible. V gene TRBV12-5 combines with J gene TRBJ2-3; TRBD2 agrees at 12 bases. This CDR3 region has 12 residues. The germline CDR1 and CDR2 sequences are LGHNT and FRNRAP. This chain's CDR3 is CASGLGTSGDLF. The CDR3 DNA reads as TGTGCTAGTGGTTTGGGGACTAGCGGGGACCTTTTT.

J is TRBJ2-6 and V is TRBV19; D unclear. V was trimmed by 0 bases and J by 6 bases, leaving 6 bases between them. There are 14 residues in the CDR3. From germline, CDR1 is LNHDA and CDR2 SQIVND (reference sequence). This chain's CDR3 is CASSIDSKANVLTF. CDR3 coding DNA: TGTGCCAGTAGTATAGACAGCAAGGCCAACGTCCTGACTTTC.

The chain joins TRBV11-2 to TRBJ2-1; weak D call: TRBD1 (6 bases). Trimming took off 5 bases at V and 1 base at J, with 12 bases between the two ends. CDR1 SGHAT and CDR2 FQNNGV come from the germline V gene. The CDR3 sequence is 15 residues long. The CDR3 is CASSPRTDSYNEQFF. In DNA form, the CDR3 reads TGTGCCAGCAGCCCTCGGACAGATTCCTACAATGAGCAGTTCTTC.

The table lists this clone with a count of one. The chain carries TRBV5-1 and TRBJ1-2; perhaps TRBD1 as D (6 bases). V was trimmed by 4 bases and J by 2 bases, leaving 12 bases between them. The CDR3 covers 14 residues. Germline V gene sequence: CDR1 SGHRS, CDR2 YFSETQ. This CDR3 is CASSPDTGNYGYTF. DNA for the CDR3: TGCGCCAGCAGCCCGGACACAGGGAACTATGGCTACACCTTC.

J is TRBJ2-5 and V is TRBV5-4; a possible D gene is TRBD1 (5 bases). V was cut by 5 bases and J by 5 bases, with 16 bases left in between. The germline V gene has CDR1 SGHNT and CDR2 YYREEE (reference sequence). CDR3 length: 14 residues. The CDR3 nucleotides read TGTGCCAGCAGTCTTGGCAGGGCGGAGGAGACCCAGTACTTC. It codes for CASSLGRAEETQYF.

This clone was detected only once. This chain connects TRBV18 to TRBJ2-3; perhaps TRBD1 as D (5 bases). Trimming stripped 5 bases from V and 1 base from J, with 13 bases between. This CDR3 contains 15 residues. In germline, CDR1 is KGHSH, CDR2 LQKENI. The CDR3 loop is CASSAQGFGTDTQYF. Written as DNA, the CDR3 is TGTGCCAGCTCAGCTCAGGGTTTTGGCACAGATACGCAGTATTTT. The entire variable domain, with the rest obtained from reference TRBV18 and TRBJ2-3, is as follows: NAGVMQNPRHLVRRRGQEARLRCSPMKGHSHVYWYRQLPEEGLKFMVYLQKENIIDESGMPKERFSAEFPKEGPSILRIQQVVRGDSAAYFCASSAQGFGTDTQYFGPGTRLTVL.

The chain uses TRBV7-9 and TRBJ2-7; no clear D. The CDR3 loop spans 12 amino acids. V gave up 4 bases and J gave up 7 bases, with 11 bases separating them. Germline-derived CDR1 and CDR2 are SEHNR and FQNEAQ (reference sequence). The CDR3 region has the DNA TGTGCCAGCAGCTATAACGCGTGGGAGCAGTACTTC. It is translated as CASSYNAWEQYF.

The chain employs TRBV30 and TRBJ1-3; a weak D match, TRBD1 (6 bases). The V end was cut by 3 bases, the J end by 0 bases, with 27 bases between. Germline values: CDR1 GTSNPN, CDR2 SVGIG (reference sequence). The CDR3 has 20 amino acids. The CDR3 nucleotides read TGTGCCTGGAGAACGAAGTCGGGGGGACAACAGGCCCTCTCTGGAAACACCATATATTTT. This translates into CAWRTKSGGQQALSGNTIYF.

This clone was observed a single time. The chain recombines TRBV10-1 with TRBJ2-7, with 8 bases aligning to TRBD1. The CDR3 sequence is 15 residues long. Germline values: CDR1 WNHNN, CDR2 SYGVQD (reference sequence). After removal of 2 bases from V and 7 bases from J, the junction contained 10 bases not matched to a gene. The CDR3 here is CASSEGDRPAKEQYF. The CDR3 bases are TGCGCCAGCAGTGAGGGGGACAGGCCCGCCAAGGAGCAGTACTTC.

This clone turned up a few times. This rearrangement joins TRBV9 to TRBJ2-2, with D perhaps matching TRBD1 (6 bases). The V gene's germline CDR1 is SGDLS and CDR2 YYNGEE. Trimming removed 4 bases at V and 0 bases at J, with 16 bases between. CDR3 length: 17 amino acids. CDR3 region: CASSPGQPDANTGELFF. The CDR3 DNA reads as TGTGCCAGCAGCCCCGGACAGCCAGACGCGAACACCGGGGAGCTGTTTTTT.

The CDR3 region has the DNA TGTGCCAGCAGCTTGGTAGCTGGCCCCTACAATGAGCAGTTCTTC. This encodes CASSLVAGPYNEQFF. This chain connects TRBV5-6 to TRBJ2-1; no reliable D call. Between the trimmed V and J ends, which lost 0 bases and 2 bases, there was a span of 9 bases. The germline CDR1 and CDR2 sequences are SGHDT and YYEEEE. This CDR3 contains 15 residues.

V and J are TRBV7-2 and TRBJ1-4; 7 bases map to TRBD1. Germline V gene lookup returns CDR1 SGHTA and CDR2 FQGNSA. V lost 3 bases to trimming and J lost 1 base; unmatched junction nucleotides: 5. The CDR3 is 16 amino acids. The CDR3 sequence: CASSFSQGGTNEKLFF. The CDR3 region has the DNA TGTGCCAGCAGCTTCTCGCAGGGGGGAACTAATGAAAAACTGTTTTTT.

J is TRBJ2-2 and V is TRBV28, with no clear D. Trimming pared 2 bases from V and 4 bases from J, leaving 2 bases between. Germline CDR1 reads MDHEN; CDR2 reads SYDVKM. The CDR3 loop spans 12 amino acids. This CDR3 reads CASSLVTGELFF. In nucleotides, the CDR3 is TGTGCCAGCAGTTTAGTCACCGGGGAGCTGTTTTTT.

The V gene is TRBV5-8, the J gene TRBJ2-1; 10 positions agree with TRBD2. Germline assignment: CDR1 SGHTS and CDR2 YDEGEE. The CDR3 sequence is 13 residues long. V trimming: 4 bases; J trimming: 9 bases; junction bases outside the gene matches: 4. The CDR3 loop is CASSRGLAVEQFF. DNA for the CDR3: TGTGCCAGCAGCCGCGGACTAGCGGTTGAGCAGTTCTTC.